The T cell receptor (beta chain) under discussion was sequenced for a study of T cells after yellow fever vaccination. TCRdb fed the 5' RACE reads into MiXCR, producing one record per CDR3 protein. Of approximately 300,000 distinct CDR3 sequences listed, around 6.8% are singletons. This clonotype was detected a few times. Trimming took off 2 bases at V and 9 bases at J, with 11 bases between the two ends. This CDR3 has 13 residues. The germline gives CDR1 SGHVS, CDR2 FQNEAQ. The sequence was obtained from a man in his late teens or twenties who received the YFV17D yellow fever vaccine. The gene calls are TRBV7-8 and TRBJ2-1; no definite D call. Sequenced here: PBMCs, sampled about 49 days after the first yellow fever vaccination. In DNA form, the CDR3 reads TGTGCCAGCAGCTTAAACAATGGGCGTGAGCAGTTCTTC. Its translation: CASSLNNGREQFF.